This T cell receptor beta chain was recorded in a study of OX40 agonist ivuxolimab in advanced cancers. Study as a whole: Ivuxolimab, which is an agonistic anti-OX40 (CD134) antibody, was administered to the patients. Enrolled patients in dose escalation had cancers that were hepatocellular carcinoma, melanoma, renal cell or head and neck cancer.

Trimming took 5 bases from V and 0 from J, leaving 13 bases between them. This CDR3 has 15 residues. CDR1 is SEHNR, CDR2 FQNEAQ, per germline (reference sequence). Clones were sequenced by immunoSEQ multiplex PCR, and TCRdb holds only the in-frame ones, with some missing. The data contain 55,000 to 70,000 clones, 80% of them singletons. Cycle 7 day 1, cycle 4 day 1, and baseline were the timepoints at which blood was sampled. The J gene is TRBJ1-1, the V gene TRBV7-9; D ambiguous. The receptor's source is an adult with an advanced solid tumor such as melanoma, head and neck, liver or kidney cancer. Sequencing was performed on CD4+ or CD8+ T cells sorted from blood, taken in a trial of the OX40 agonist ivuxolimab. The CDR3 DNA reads TGTGCCAGCAGCCTTAGAGCGGCCATGAACACTGAAGCTTTCTTT. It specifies CASSLRAAMNTEAFF.